The source of this TCR beta chain is a study of shared clonotypes between healthy human individuals. The trim removed 6 bases at V and 5 bases at J, leaving 7 bases unmatched. From germline, CDR1 is LGHNA and CDR2 YSLEER. This CDR3 spans 14 amino acids. Only in-frame clones appear in the TCRdb table, and some are missing; sequencing was by immunoSEQ multiplex PCR. The table shows 950,000 to 1,300,000 clones, with about 70% occurring only once. This receptor was identified in a man between 18 and 35 years old in good health. This rearrangement joins TRBV4-3 to TRBJ2-5; 9 nucleotides match TRBD1. What was sequenced was memory CD4+ T cells sorted from blood. Subset denoted: CD45RA-negative fraction. The CDR3 DNA sequence: TGCGCCAGCAGACAGGACAGGGGTTTGGAGACCCAGTACTTC. The encoded protein is CASRQDRGLETQYF.